A selection of T cell receptor beta chains follows, all from one sample in a study of read filtering for tumor transcriptome and immune sequencing. TCRdb recomputed calls from the reads with MiXCR, one row per CDR3 protein. The sample holds around 26,000 distinct CDR3 sequences; under 15% are singletons and the top ten take roughly 44%. The sequenced material came from a population of CD138-negative cells sorted from bone marrow. All receptors derive from a donor over 35 with multiple myeloma. Both conserved end residues are part of each CDR3. Fields, in order: V gene, D gene, J gene, clone size, CDR3 DNA, CDR3 protein. D genes are given only for firm matches. Size is stated for part of the rows, as once, few or many counts, or as a class when the clone is expanded.

>TRBV7-9|-|TRBJ2-7|many
TGTGCCAGCAGCTTAAGGGGCGCGTATGACGAGCAGTACTTC
CASSLRGAYDEQYF
>TRBV6-5|TRBD1|TRBJ1-5|many
TGTGCCAGCAGTACAGGACAGGGGGCGGATCAGCCCCAGCATTTT
CASSTGQGADQPQHF
>TRBV7-2|-|TRBJ1-1|many
TGTGCCAGCAGCTTTCCTGAATCGACTGAAGCTTTCTTT
CASSFPESTEAFF
>TRBV7-9|-|TRBJ2-7|many
TGTGCCAGCACAGGTAGGGGCTCCTACGAGCAGTACTTC
CASTGRGSYEQYF
>TRBV5-1|TRBD2|TRBJ2-1|many
TGCGCCAGCAGCGCATCGTCGGGACTAGCGGACTACAATGAGCAGTTCTTC
CASSASSGLADYNEQFF
>TRBV11-3|-|TRBJ2-2|many
TGTGCCAGCAGCTCCCCCAGGTATAGGAAGAACACCGGGGAGCTGTTTTTT
CASSSPRYRKNTGELFF
>TRBV6-2/TRBV6-3|-|TRBJ2-5|-
TGTGCCAGCAGTCTGGGGGTCCAGTACTTC
CASSLGVQYF
>TRBV24-1|-|TRBJ2-2|many
TGTGCCACCAGTACAGCTAGGTACACCGGGGAGCTGTTTTTT
CATSTARYTGELFF
>TRBV20-1|-|TRBJ1-4|many
TGCAGTGCTAGTCCCAGAGAAAAACTGTTTTTT
CSASPREKLFF
>TRBV27|-|TRBJ2-3|many
TGTGCCAGCAGTTTACTGGTCCTGGGCAGCACAGATACGCAGTATTTT
CASSLLVLGSTDTQYF
>TRBV28|-|TRBJ2-4|few
TGTGCCAGCAGATCGGGACCGAACCCAAACATTCGGTACTTC
CASRSGPNPNIRYF
>TRBV6-6|TRBD1|TRBJ1-1|many
TGTGCCAGCAGTAAGGGACAGGGGAGAACTGAAGCTTTCTTT
CASSKGQGRTEAFF
>TRBV3-1|-|TRBJ1-1|many
TGTGCCAGCAGCCAATCGGGCTCTGAAGCTTTCTTT
CASSQSGSEAFF
>TRBV5-1|TRBD2|TRBJ2-3|many
TGCGCCAGCAGTGTTCGGGAGGGCACAGATACGCAGTATTTT
CASSVREGTDTQYF
>TRBV4-1|-|TRBJ1-5|many
TGCGCCAGCAGCCAAGAGGGTGGCAATCAGCCCCAGCATTTT
CASSQEGGNQPQHF
>TRBV7-2|-|TRBJ2-6|many
TGTGCCAGCAGCAACCAGGGGACTCCTGGGGCCAACGTCCTGACTTTC
CASSNQGTPGANVLTF
>TRBV19|-|TRBJ2-1|-
TGTGTCAGTCGAGGCTACAATGAGCAGCTCTTC
CVSRGYNEQLF
>TRBV7-3|TRBD2|TRBJ2-3|-
TGTGCCAGCAGCTTAGTAGGCGGGAGAGCCACAGATACGCAGTATTTT
CASSLVGGRATDTQYF
>TRBV18|-|TRBJ2-1|many
TGTGCCAGCTCACCAATGGGGGGGGCAAACAATGAGCAGTTCTTC
CASSPMGGANNEQFF
>TRBV7-9|-|TRBJ1-5|many
TGTGCCAGCAGCTTAGGACAAGGCAATCAGCCCCAGCATTTT
CASSLGQGNQPQHF
>TRBV6-5|TRBD2|TRBJ2-7|many
TGTGCCAGCAGTCCGGGGGGGATAATATACGAGCAGTACTTC
CASSPGGIIYEQYF
>TRBV2|-|TRBJ2-3|many
TGTGCCAGCAAGAGGGACTCTAGCACAGATACGCAGTATTTT
CASKRDSSTDTQYF
>TRBV29-1|-|TRBJ1-2|many
TGCAGCGTTGAAGCTCCCGGGGCAGCCAGCTACACCTTC
CSVEAPGAASYTF
>TRBV14|-|TRBJ2-1|many
TGTGCCAGCAGCCAATGGCTCTCCTACAATGAGCAGTTCTTC
CASSQWLSYNEQFF
>TRBV11-1|-|TRBJ2-2|many
TGTGCCAGCAGCTTAGGAGTCGGGAACACCGGGGAGCTGTTTTTT
CASSLGVGNTGELFF
>TRBV29-1|-|TRBJ2-1|many
TGCAGCGTGGATGACCCTCTCAGGCAGTTCTTC
CSVDDPLRQFF
>TRBV29-1|TRBD1|TRBJ2-4|-
TGCAGCGTTCTTAAACAGGGGGCCAAAAACATTCAGTACTTC
CSVLKQGAKNIQYF
>TRBV28|-|TRBJ2-3|many
TGTGCCAGCAGTTTAAGTCGGGATACGCAGTATTTT
CASSLSRDTQYF
>TRBV28|-|TRBJ1-6|many
TGTGCCAGCAGACTTAAACGGATCTATTCACCCCTCCACTTT
CASRLKRIYSPLHF